A single sample is the source of the 5 T cell receptor beta chains below, sequenced in a study of radiation and T cells in renal cell carcinoma. Noted time point: blood 4 weeks post-SBRT, at nephrectomy. Treatment of the sample: 15 Gy SBRT to primary tumor, nephrectomy 4 weeks later. Some clones are missing from TCRdb's copy, which holds only in-frame ones; the method was immunoSEQ multiplex PCR. The profile shows about 62,000 clones, about 83% of them singletons. Sequencing used blood, obtained from a patient whose treatment included radiotherapy and nephrectomy. The receptors derive from a man aged 55 to 70 with renal cell carcinoma.

The chain's CDR3 is CASSLRLEAGWGEQYF. The CDR3 nucleotides are TGTGCCAGCAGCTTGAGATTGGAGGCGGGGTGGGGCGAGCAGTACTTC. This chain joins TRBV5-6 and TRBJ2-7; the D gene is possibly TRBD2 (6 bases). Trimming cost V 1 base and J 6 bases, with 20 bases left between them. This CDR3 is 16 amino acids long. The V gene's germline CDR1 is SGHDT and CDR2 YYEEEE. Filled out from reference TRBV5-6 and TRBJ2-7, the complete variable domain reads DAGVTQSPTHLIKTRGQQVTLRCSPKSGHDTVSWYQQALGQGPQFIFQYYEEEERQRGNFPDRFSGHQFPNYSSELNVNALLLGDSALYLCASSLRLEAGWGEQYFGPGTRLTVT.

This chain joins TRBV7-8 and TRBJ2-7, with 10 nucleotides matching TRBD1. With 4 bases clipped from V and 4 bases from J, the junction kept 7 bases outside the gene matches. The CDR3 has 15 residues. Germline V gene sequence: CDR1 SGHVS, CDR2 FQNEAQ. Written as DNA, the CDR3 is TGTGCCAGCAGCTCCCTCGGGACAGGGGTTTACGAGCAGTACTTC. Encoded protein: CASSSLGTGVYEQYF.

The chain joins TRBV27 to TRBJ2-7; D not resolved. The CDR3 has 14 residues. Germline CDR1 is MNHEY and CDR2 is SMNVEV (reference sequence). Trimming took 4 bases from V and 4 from J, leaving 14 bases between them. CDR3 in DNA: TGTGCCAGCAGTTCCACCGACCGCCCTTACGAGCAGTACTTC. Its protein product is CASSSTDRPYEQYF.

This chain links TRBV28 with TRBJ2-3; 8 nucleotides align to TRBD2. The germline gives CDR1 MDHEN, CDR2 SYDVKM. The CDR3 covers 17 residues. V shed 2 bases, J shed 3 bases, and the junction held 10 bases outside the gene matches. CDR3 sequence reads: CASSLPPGAGVTDTQYF. The CDR3 region has the DNA TGTGCCAGCAGTTTACCACCGGGAGCGGGAGTTACAGATACGCAGTATTTT.

The chain has TRBV5-1 and TRBJ2-1; D gene ambiguous. Trimming left V 2 bases short and J 0 bases short, with 12 bases between. Germline CDR1 SGHRS, CDR2 YFSETQ. CDR3 length equals 16 residues. The CDR3 DNA reads TGCGCCAGCAGCTTTGGGCGGCTTAGCTCCTACAATGAGCAGTTCTTC. As protein: CASSFGRLSSYNEQFF.